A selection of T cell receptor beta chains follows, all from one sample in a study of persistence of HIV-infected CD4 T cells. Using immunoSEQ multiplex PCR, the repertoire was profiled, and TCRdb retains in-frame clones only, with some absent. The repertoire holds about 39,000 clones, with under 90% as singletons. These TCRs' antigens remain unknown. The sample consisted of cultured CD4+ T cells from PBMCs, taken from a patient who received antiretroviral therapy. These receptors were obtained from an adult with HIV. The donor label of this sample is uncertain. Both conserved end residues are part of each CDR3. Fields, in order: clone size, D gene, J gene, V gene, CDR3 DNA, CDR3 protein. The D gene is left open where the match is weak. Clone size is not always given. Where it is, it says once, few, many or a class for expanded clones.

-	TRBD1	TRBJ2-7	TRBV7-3	TGTGCCAGCAGCTTAAAACCCGGGACAGCCTACGAGCAGTACTTC	CASSLKPGTAYEQYF
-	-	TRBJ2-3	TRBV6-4	TGTGCCAGCAGTGACTCCTGGCAGAGCACAGATACGCAGTATTTT	CASSDSWQSTDTQYF
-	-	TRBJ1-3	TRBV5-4	TGTGCCAGCAGCTTGGCCGGATTCTCTGGAAACACCATATATTTT	CASSLAGFSGNTIYF
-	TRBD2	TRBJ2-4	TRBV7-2	TGTGCCAGCAGCTTAGTAGGTGGGCTAGCGGAGCAGTACTTC	CASSLVGGLAEQYF
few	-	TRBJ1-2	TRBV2	TGTGCCAGCAGGGAAAACAGGGAAGGCTACACCTTC	CASRENREGYTF
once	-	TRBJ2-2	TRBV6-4	TGTGCCAGCAGCCCCCAAGGAACCGGGGAGCTGTTTTTT	CASSPQGTGELFF
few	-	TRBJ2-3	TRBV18	TGTGCCAGCTCCCCGACTGATACGCAGTATTTT	CASSPTDTQYF
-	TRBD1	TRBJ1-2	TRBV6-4	TGTGCCAGCAGTCCCGGACAGGGGGCTAACTATGGCTACACCTTC	CASSPGQGANYGYTF
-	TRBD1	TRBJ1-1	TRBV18	TGTGCCAGCTCGGATGGACAGGAGAACACTGAAGCTTTCTTT	CASSDGQENTEAFF
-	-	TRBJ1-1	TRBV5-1	TGCGCCAGCAGCTTGGAGAGGCTATCGGGGAACACTGAAGCTTTCTTT	CASSLERLSGNTEAFF
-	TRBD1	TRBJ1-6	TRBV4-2	TGTGCCAGCAGCCAAGATCTGCACAGGGGCGGTAATTCACCCCTCCACTTT	CASSQDLHRGGNSPLHF
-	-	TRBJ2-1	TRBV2	TGTGCCAGCAGTGAGGGCCGATATGAGCAGTTCTTC	CASSEGRYEQFF
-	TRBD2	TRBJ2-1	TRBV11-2	TGTGCCAGCAGCTTGCTAGCGGGGGGGCGTAATGAGCAGTTCTTC	CASSLLAGGRNEQFF
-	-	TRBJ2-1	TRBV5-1	TGCGCCAGCAGCTTGGGACAGGAACCTATCCATGAGCAGTTCTTC	CASSLGQEPIHEQFF
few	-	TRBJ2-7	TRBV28	TGTGCCAGCAGCAAGGAGGGGACGGGGGAGCAGTACTTC	CASSKEGTGEQYF
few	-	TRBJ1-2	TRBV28	TGTGCCAGCAGTCCGATGACAGCGACGAACTATGGCTACACCTTC	CASSPMTATNYGYTF
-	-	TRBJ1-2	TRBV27	TGTGCCAGCAGATCCTCAGGGGCTAACTATGGCTACACCTTC	CASRSSGANYGYTF
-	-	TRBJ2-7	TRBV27	TGTGCCAGCAGGCAACAGGGTCGCCTAGGCGAGCAGTACTTC	CASRQQGRLGEQYF
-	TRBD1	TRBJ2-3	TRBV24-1	TGTGCCACCAGTGAAGACAGGACAGGGATGTCAGATACGCAGTATTTT	CATSEDRTGMSDTQYF
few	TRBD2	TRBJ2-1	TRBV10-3	TGTGCCATCAGTGACCATTCGGGGGGGTCCAATGAGCAGTTCTTC	CAISDHSGGSNEQFF
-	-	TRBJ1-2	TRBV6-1	TGTGCCAGCAGTGAAGCCCACCTCGGCTACACCTTC	CASSEAHLGYTF
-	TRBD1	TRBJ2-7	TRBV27	TGTGCCAGCAGTCCCGGGACAGGGGGCCCCTACGAGCAGTACTTC	CASSPGTGGPYEQYF
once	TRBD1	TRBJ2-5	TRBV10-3	TGTGCCATCAGTACAGGGGTGGAGGAGACCCAGTACTTC	CAISTGVEETQYF
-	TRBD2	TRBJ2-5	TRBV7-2	TGTGCCAGCTGTGAGCGGGGGGGTTCAAGGGCCCAGTACTTC	CASCERGGSRAQYF
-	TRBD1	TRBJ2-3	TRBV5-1	TGCGCCAGCAGCCCAGGGGACAGGCACACAGATACGCAGTATTTT	CASSPGDRHTDTQYF
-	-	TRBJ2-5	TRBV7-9	TGTGCCAGCAGCTTACGTTGGGGGGAGACCCAGTACTTC	CASSLRWGETQYF
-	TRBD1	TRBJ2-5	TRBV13	TGTGCCAGCAGCTTAGGCGGCAGGGGGCAAGAGACCCAGTACTTC	CASSLGGRGQETQYF
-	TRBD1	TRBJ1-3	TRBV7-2	TGTGCCAGCAGCACCCGGACAGGGGCTGGAAACACCATATATTTT	CASSTRTGAGNTIYF
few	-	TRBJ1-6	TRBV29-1	TGCAGCGCCGGAGAGGGCTTAAATTCACCCCTCCACTTT	CSAGEGLNSPLHF
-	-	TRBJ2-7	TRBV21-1	TGTGCCAGCAGCAAAGAGGGTATGGCGGGACATTATACCTACGAGCAGTACTTC	CASSKEGMAGHYTYEQYF
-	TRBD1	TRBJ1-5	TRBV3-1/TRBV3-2	TGTGCCAGCAGCCAAGGAACAGGACAGGCGCCCCAGCATTTT	CASSQGTGQAPQHF
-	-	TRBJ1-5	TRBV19	TGTGCCAGTAGTATAGTTGGGACGGGGTTCAATCAGCCCCAGCATTTT	CASSIVGTGFNQPQHF
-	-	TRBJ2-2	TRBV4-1	TGCGCCAGCAGCCAGGGGAGGTCGGGCACCGGGGAGCTGTTTTTT	CASSQGRSGTGELFF
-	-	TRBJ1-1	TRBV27	TGTGCCAGCAGTTTGTTAGGGAACACTGAAGCTTTCTTT	CASSLLGNTEAFF
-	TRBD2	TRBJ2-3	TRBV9	TGTGCCAGCAGCCCCTTCCTAGCGGGGGGCACAGATACGCAGTATTTT	CASSPFLAGGTDTQYF
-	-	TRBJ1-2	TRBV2	TGTGCCAGCAGGCTGGATCTTAACTATGGCTACACCTTC	CASRLDLNYGYTF
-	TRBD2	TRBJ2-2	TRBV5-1	TGCGCCAGCAGCTTGGGACTAGCGGGGAACACCGGGGAGCTGTTTTTT	CASSLGLAGNTGELFF
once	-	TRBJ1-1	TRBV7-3	TGTGCCAGCAGCCGCCCCGGCAGTGAAGCTTTCTTT	CASSRPGSEAFF
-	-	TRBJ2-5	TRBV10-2	TGCGCCAGCACCCGGGACGGGGGCGAAGGGGAGACCCAGTACTTC	CASTRDGGEGETQYF
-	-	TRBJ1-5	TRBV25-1	TGTGCCAGCAGTGGAAGTCCGGGGAATCAGCCCCAGCATTTT	CASSGSPGNQPQHF
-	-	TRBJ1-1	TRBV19	TGTGCCAGTAGTAACCCTTTCGCGGTAGGGACTGAAGCTTTCTTT	CASSNPFAVGTEAFF